This T cell receptor beta chain was identified in a study of blood T cell repertoires in COVID-19 (dated by TCRdb to about 2020). Context from the whole study: The collaborator samples originated in the United States, Italy and Spain and spanned the acute and convalescent phases of COVID-19. Nearly every sample came with metadata listing a de-identified subject ID, COVID-19 status, age in years and sex. Subjects who had been exposed to COVID-19, were actively infected with it, or had recovered from it provided the deeply sampled blood TCRbeta repertoires that made up the dataset. Where HLA class I and class II types were available, the types were taken from metadata supplied by the sample provider, not from assay-based typing. Samples were obtained from the ongoing ImmuneRACE study (first 160 participants) and from about 1,300 subjects provided by 6 global collaborators. The repertoires were made available in a free public database intended to serve as a resource for research on the immune response to SARS-CoV-2. The prospective study material was composed of cDNA or gDNA derived from T cells, B-cell-depleted T cells, or PBMCs. The investigation overall reported the following: The quantity of clinical and demographic metadata differed by source and by participant and was supplied without curation.

The immunoSEQ Assay, a bias-controlled multiplex PCR, was used to amplify TCRbeta CDR3 regions from genomic DNA. For the original study's pipeline: Nucleated cell counts per sample were estimated from amplification of reference gene primers within the assay. To quantify the absolute abundance of each unique TCRbeta CDR3 rearrangement, sequence reads were collapsed and filtered. For each sample, productive Simpson clonality was calculated as the square root of Simpson's diversity index across productive rearrangements. TCRdb retrieved this table from immuneACCESS and kept in-frame rearrangements only. Not all clones are present; in checked studies, unresolved V genes account for under half, and no reason is known for the remainder. The V and J calls and clone size are taken from that table; D and trimming were inferred from the DNA. In all, the sample holds around 240,000 clones, and 84% of those were seen once. The top ten hold about 1.5% of the sample.

In regard to this clone: It has no known antigen specificity. One base away there is no much larger clone; base qualities are not given.

V is pruned by 0 bases and J by 9 bases, leaving 6 bases of the junction without a gene match. The germline V gene provides CDR1 MDHEN and CDR2 SYDVKM. There are 15 amino acids in the CDR3, from cysteine to phenylalanine inclusive. The only DNA kept is the CDR3, 45 bases in frame from the first base. Samples from volunteer blood donors who had recovered from COVID-19 were contributed by a second Seattle source. Collaborating institutions collected whole blood in K2EDTA tubes following their own protocols. For TCRbeta analysis, collaborators shipped samples in one of three forms: frozen whole blood, isolated PBMCs, or DNA extracted from either of those sample types.

This clonotype was obtained from a middle-aged woman who had recovered from COVID-19. This chain is built from TRBV28 and TRBJ2-3, with 10 middle bases fitting TRBD2. The sequenced sample consisted of peripheral blood. The CDR3 corresponds to CASSLWSGGVLTQYF. In nucleotide form, the sequence is TGTGCCAGCAGTTTATGGAGCGGGGGGGTCTTAACGCAGTATTTT. Full variable domain (CDR3 extended with the reference TRBV28 and TRBJ2-3 proteins): DVKVTQSSRYLVKRTGEKVFLECVQDMDHENMFWYRQDPGLGLRLIYFSYDVKMKEKGDIPEGYSVSREKKERFSLILESASTNQTSMYLCASSLWSGGVLTQYFGPGTRLTVL.